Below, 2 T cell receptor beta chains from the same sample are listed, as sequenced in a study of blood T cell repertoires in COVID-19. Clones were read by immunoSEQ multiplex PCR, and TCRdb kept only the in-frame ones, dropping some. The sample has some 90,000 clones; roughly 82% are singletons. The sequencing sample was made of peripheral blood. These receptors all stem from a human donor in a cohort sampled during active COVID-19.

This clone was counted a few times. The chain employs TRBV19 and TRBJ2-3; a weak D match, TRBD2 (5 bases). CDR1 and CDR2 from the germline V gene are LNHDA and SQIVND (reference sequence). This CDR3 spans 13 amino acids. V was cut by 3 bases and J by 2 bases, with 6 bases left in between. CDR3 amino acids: CASSMRDTDTQYF. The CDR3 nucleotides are TGTGCCAGTAGTATGAGGGACACAGATACGCAGTATTTT.

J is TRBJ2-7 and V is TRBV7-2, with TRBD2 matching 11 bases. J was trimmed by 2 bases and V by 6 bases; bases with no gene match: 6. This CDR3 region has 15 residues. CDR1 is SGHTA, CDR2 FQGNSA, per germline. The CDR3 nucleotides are TGTGCCAGCAGGGGGACTAGCGGTTTCACCTACGAGCAGTACTTC. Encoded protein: CASRGTSGFTYEQYF. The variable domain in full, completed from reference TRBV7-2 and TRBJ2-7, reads GAGVSQSPSNKVTEKGKDVELRCDPISGHTALYWYRQSLGQGLEFLIYFQGNSAPDKSGLPSDRFSAERTGGSVSTLTIQRTQQEDSAVYLCASRGTSGFTYEQYFGPGTRLTVT.